The clone carrying this T cell receptor (beta chain) was counted a single time. The antigen is unknown. A much larger clone is a single base away; this may be a read error. The diagnosis combined clinical symptoms, thyroxine, TRAb, thyroid ultrasound and orbital computed tomography scans. Using RNA transcripts, the TCR beta CDR3 regions were amplified. The library came from an HTBI-primed first-round RT-PCR and a second-round multiplex PCR. TCRdb used MiXCR to reprocess the multiplex PCR reads, holding one entry per CDR3 protein. The table lists under 350,000 distinct CDR3 sequences, roughly 17% of them singletons. This CDR3 comprises 17 residues. V lost 1 base to trimming and J lost 5 bases, with 22 bases between them. Germline V gives CDR1 DFQATT, CDR2 SNEGSKA (reference sequence). These data originate in a study of Graves' ophthalmopathy and Graves' hyperthyroidism. Study as a whole: Before any treatment was given, at initial diagnosis, peripheral blood was collected.

The study, taken as a whole, reports: The model predicted ophthalmopathy progression with roughly 70% sensitivity and approximately 72% specificity.

The sequencing sample was made of peripheral blood. The sequence was collected from an adult man with Graves' ophthalmopathy. The chain has TRBV20-1 and TRBJ2-3; the D call may be TRBD1 or TRBD2 (6 bases each). CDR3 protein: CSARAPYWGARVDTQYF. Written as DNA, the CDR3 is TGCAGTGCTAGAGCCCCCTATTGGGGGGCTAGAGTAGATACGCAGTATTTT.